This paragraph covers one T cell receptor beta chain sequence. The antigen is unknown. This CDR3 comprises 17 residues. Germline CDR1 SGHTA, CDR2 FQGNSA. The V and J ends lost 0 bases and 5 bases, in that order; junction bases with no gene match: 6. Assay used: immunoSEQ multiplex PCR; TCRdb lists only in-frame clones, some missing. The sample consists of 66,000 or so clones, approximately 97% of them appearing once. The data originate from a study of cytomegalovirus exposure and HLA in healthy donors. Findings and caveats of the study: The study labeled more than 150 TCR beta chains cytomegalovirus-associated.

The TCR comes from a woman between 18 and 29 years old in good health and CMV-seropositive. The sequencing input was PBMCs. V usage is TRBV7-2 and J usage is TRBJ2-5, with 13 bases lining up with TRBD2. CDR3 in amino acids: CASSLALAGGHGETQYF. Written as DNA, the CDR3 is TGTGCCAGCAGCTTAGCACTAGCGGGAGGGCATGGGGAGACCCAGTACTTC. Drawing the rest from reference TRBV7-2 and TRBJ2-5, the complete variable domain is GAGVSQSPSNKVTEKGKDVELRCDPISGHTALYWYRQSLGQGLEFLIYFQGNSAPDKSGLPSDRFSAERTGGSVSTLTIQRTQQEDSAVYLCASSLALAGGHGETQYFGPGTRLLVL.